The rows below give T cell receptor beta chains drawn from one sample of a study of shared clonotypes between healthy human individuals. Profiling relied on immunoSEQ multiplex PCR, and the TCRdb table lists in-frame clones only, not all of them. Among just over 2,000,000 clones listed, roughly 95% were seen once. The source material was naive CD8+ T cells sorted from blood. These receptors originate from a man between 18 and 29 years old in good health. Both conserved end residues are part of each CDR3. A D gene is named only where the DNA matches it firmly. Clone size is stated in some rows and not others, as once, few, many or a class when expanded.

>-|-|TRBV28|TRBJ2-7
TGTGCCAGCACCCCCAGCGGCGGGGAGTACGAGCAGTACTTC
CASTPSGGEYEQYF
>-|-|TRBV27|TRBJ2-7
TGTGCCAGCGCTATTAGCGCAAGCTCCTACGAGCAGTACTTC
CASAISASSYEQYF
>-|once|TRBV11-2|TRBJ2-5
TGTGCCAGCAGCCCACGGGACTCCGGAGCCCAAGAGACCCAGTACTTC
CASSPRDSGAQETQYF
>-|-|TRBV27|TRBJ2-7
TGTGCCAGCAGTTCCCCCGGGACGTTGACCTACGAGCAGTACTTC
CASSSPGTLTYEQYF
>-|-|TRBV7-2|TRBJ2-7
TGTGCCAGCAGCTTAGGAGGCCGGGGGTACGAGCAGTACTTC
CASSLGGRGYEQYF
>TRBD1|once|TRBV27|TRBJ2-6
TGTGCCAGCACGAGGACAGGGGTATTTGGGGCCAACGTCCTGACTTTC
CASTRTGVFGANVLTF
>-|-|TRBV5-6|TRBJ2-1
TGTGCCAGCAGCTTGGTCATGCTCGGTGAGCAGTTCTTC
CASSLVMLGEQFF
>TRBD2|-|TRBV10-2|TRBJ2-5
TGCGCCAGCAGTGGAGGGGGACTAGCGCTCCAAGAGACCCAGTACTTC
CASSGGGLALQETQYF
>-|-|TRBV5-1|TRBJ2-7
TGCGCCAGCTCCATCGACGCCTCCTACGAGCAGTACTTC
CASSIDASYEQYF
>-|-|TRBV5-5|TRBJ2-1
TGTGCCAGCACCAGCACACCCGGCAATGAGCAGTTCTTC
CASTSTPGNEQFF
>-|-|TRBV27|TRBJ1-5
TGTGCCAGCAGTTTAATACAGGGAGGTCAGCCCCAGCATTTT
CASSLIQGGQPQHF
>-|-|TRBV6-5|TRBJ2-7
TGTGCCAGCAGTTATTTTTCCGGATCCTACGAGCAGTACTTC
CASSYFSGSYEQYF
>-|-|TRBV28|TRBJ1-1
TGTGCCAGCAGGGATGGGGTCACTGAAGCTTTCTTT
CASRDGVTEAFF
>-|-|TRBV7-9|TRBJ1-4
TGTGCCAGCAGCTTAGCTTGGCAGGGCGAGGAAAAACTGTTTTTT
CASSLAWQGEEKLFF
>-|-|TRBV6-5|TRBJ2-2
TGTGCCAGCAGTTACGTCAACTCGAACACCGGGGAGCTGTTTTTT
CASSYVNSNTGELFF
>TRBD1|-|TRBV7-8|TRBJ2-5
TGTGCCAGCAGCTTAAAGGACAGGGGGCGTGAGACCCAGTACTTC
CASSLKDRGRETQYF
>-|-|TRBV14|TRBJ1-5
TGTGCCAGCAGCCAAGGACAGGCCCGAGGAGAGAACAATCAGCCCCAGCATTTT
CASSQGQARGENNQPQHF
>-|-|TRBV7-9|TRBJ1-3
TGTGCCAGCCTGGCGTTCTCTGGAAACACCATATATTTT
CASLAFSGNTIYF
>-|once|TRBV30|TRBJ2-7
TGTGCCTGGAGGGGCCGGGAATTCTACGAGCAGTACTTC
CAWRGREFYEQYF
>-|-|TRBV30|TRBJ2-3
TGTGCCTGGAGTGTGCTAGCGAACACAGATACGCAGTATTTT
CAWSVLANTDTQYF
>-|-|TRBV6-5|TRBJ2-7
TGTGCCAGCACGTTGGGGACGGGGAGCTCCTACGAGCAGTACTTC
CASTLGTGSSYEQYF
>-|-|TRBV9|TRBJ1-5
TGTGCCAGCAGCCCAGGTGCGGGCGCGGGTCAGCCCCAGCATTTT
CASSPGAGAGQPQHF
>-|-|TRBV19|TRBJ2-2
TGTGCCAGTAGTACCCCCGCGTTCGGGGAGCTGTTTTTT
CASSTPAFGELFF
>-|-|TRBV4-2|TRBJ2-7
TGTGCCAGCAGCCAGGGACACCCCTACGAGCAGTACTTC
CASSQGHPYEQYF
>TRBD1|-|TRBV10-3|TRBJ1-1
TGTGCCATCAGTGAGGACAGGGGGGGCACTGAAGCTTTCTTT
CAISEDRGGTEAFF
>-|-|TRBV5-6|TRBJ2-5
TGTGCCAGCAGCTTAGACCAAGAGACCCAGTACTTC
CASSLDQETQYF
>TRBD1|-|TRBV6-1|TRBJ1-1
TGTGCCAGCAGTGAACGACAGGGGATGAACACTGAAGCTTTCTTT
CASSERQGMNTEAFF
>-|-|TRBV4-3|TRBJ2-7
TGCGCCAGCAGCCAAGGACTCCCGGGGGGCTTGAGCTACGAGCAGTACTTC
CASSQGLPGGLSYEQYF
>-|-|TRBV2|TRBJ2-1
TGTGCCAGCAGTGAAAGAGGTTTTTCAGTGGGGGATTCCTACAATGAGCAGTTCTTC
CASSERGFSVGDSYNEQFF
>TRBD1|-|TRBV13|TRBJ2-7
TGTGCCAGCAGCTTAGAGGGACAGATAAACGAGCAGTACTTC
CASSLEGQINEQYF
>TRBD1|-|TRBV2|TRBJ2-4
TGTGCCAGCAGTGACGGGCAGGGGGCGCATGTCGGGTACTTC
CASSDGQGAHVGYF
>-|-|TRBV4-1|TRBJ2-3
TGCGCCAGCAGCCAAACTAGATCTAGCACAGATACGCAGTATTTT
CASSQTRSSTDTQYF
>-|-|TRBV5-6|TRBJ2-7
TGTGCCAGCAGCTTGGATTACAGCCACGAGCAGTACTTC
CASSLDYSHEQYF
>-|-|TRBV7-9|TRBJ2-5
TGTGCCAGCAGCTTATCGACAGGACAAGAGACCCAGTACTTC
CASSLSTGQETQYF
>-|once|TRBV11-2|TRBJ1-4
TGTGCCAGCAGCTTAGAACTCGCGCTTAATGAAAAACTGTTTTTT
CASSLELALNEKLFF
>TRBD2|-|TRBV7-2|TRBJ2-1
TGTGCCAGCAGCTCCTCGACTAGCGGAAATGAGCAGTTCTTC
CASSSSTSGNEQFF
>-|-|TRBV7-6|TRBJ1-1
TGTGCCAGCAGCCCTAGCTCGAACACTGAAGCTTTCTTT
CASSPSSNTEAFF
>-|-|TRBV27|TRBJ2-6
TGTGCCAGCAGTCGGACGGGGGCGACTGGGGCCAACGTCCTGACTTTC
CASSRTGATGANVLTF
>-|-|TRBV5-6|TRBJ2-7
TGTGCCAGCAGCGACCCCGCGGAGGAGCAGTACTTC
CASSDPAEEQYF
>-|-|TRBV6-5|TRBJ2-7
TGTGCCAGCAGTTACCAGGATTCCTACGAGCAGTACTTC
CASSYQDSYEQYF
>TRBD2|-|TRBV7-2|TRBJ2-5
TGTGCCAGCAGCTTAGCCAAACCGACTAGCGGGGAAGAGACCCAGTACTTC
CASSLAKPTSGEETQYF
>TRBD1|-|TRBV6-5|TRBJ1-2
TGTGCCAGCACACAGGGGGTCTATCATGGCTACACCTTC
CASTQGVYHGYTF
>-|-|TRBV29-1|TRBJ1-1
TGCAGCGTCCAACAGGGAGAAGCTTTCTTT
CSVQQGEAFF
>-|-|TRBV29-1|TRBJ1-1
TGCAGCGTTGAAGTAGCCGCTGAAGCTTTCTTT
CSVEVAAEAFF
>-|-|TRBV4-2|TRBJ1-1
TGTGCCAGCAGCCAAGATCAAGGGGAGAACACTGAAGCTTTCTTT
CASSQDQGENTEAFF
>TRBD1|-|TRBV6-4|TRBJ1-5
TGTGCCAGCAGGATGGACAGGGGGCATGATCAGCCCCAGCATTTT
CASRMDRGHDQPQHF
>TRBD2|-|TRBV4-3|TRBJ2-5
TGCGCCAGCAGCCCGGGGACTAGCGGGAGTGAACAAGAGACCCAGTACTTC
CASSPGTSGSEQETQYF
>-|-|TRBV29-1|TRBJ1-2
TGCAGCGTCCCCACACAGGGTTATAACTATGGCTACACCTTC
CSVPTQGYNYGYTF